This record looks at one T cell receptor (beta chain) sequence and its context. This record belongs to a study of blood T cell repertoires in COVID-19. Study in general: The United States, Italy and Spain supplied acute and convalescent COVID-19 samples.

Between the trimmed V and J ends, which lost 6 bases and 8 bases, there was a span of 16 bases. The CDR3 is made up of 13 amino acids. Germline V gene data show CDR1 as ENHRY and CDR2 as SYGVKD. As processed by the authors: Estimation of nucleated cell counts relied on the amplification of reference gene primers. Assay: immunoSEQ multiplex PCR; the TCRdb copy retains only in-frame clones and omits some. That table is the source of V, J and clone size, and D and trimming were worked out from the DNA. Found here are tens of thousands of clones, more than 70% of them singletons; the top ten hold approximately 5.8%.

Sequencing used peripheral blood. The chain uses TRBV10-3 and TRBJ1-1; D not certain. The receptor was derived from a man aged 55 to 70 with active or convalescent COVID-19. DNA for the CDR3: TGTGCCATCAGGCCCGACCTTGAGGCCGAAGCTTTCTTT. The encoded protein is CAIRPDLEAEAFF.